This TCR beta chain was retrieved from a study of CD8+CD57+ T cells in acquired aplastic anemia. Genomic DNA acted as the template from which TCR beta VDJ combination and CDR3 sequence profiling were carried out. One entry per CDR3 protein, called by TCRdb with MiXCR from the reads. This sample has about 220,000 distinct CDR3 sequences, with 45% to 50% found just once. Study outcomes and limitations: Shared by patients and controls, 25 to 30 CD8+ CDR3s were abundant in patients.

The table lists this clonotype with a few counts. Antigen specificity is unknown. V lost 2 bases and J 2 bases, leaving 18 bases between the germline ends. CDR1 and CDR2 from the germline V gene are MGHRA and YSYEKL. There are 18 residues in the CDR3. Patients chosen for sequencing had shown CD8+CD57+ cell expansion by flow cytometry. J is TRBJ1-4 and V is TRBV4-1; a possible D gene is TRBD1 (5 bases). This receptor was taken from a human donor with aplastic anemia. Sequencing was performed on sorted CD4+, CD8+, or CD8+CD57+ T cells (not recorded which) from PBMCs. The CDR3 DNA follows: TGCGCCAGCAGCCAAACCACCGACAGCCCTATTACTAATGAAAAACTGTTTTTT. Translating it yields CASSQTTDSPITNEKLFF.